The 4 T cell receptor beta chains presented below share a single source sample, sequenced in a study of cytomegalovirus exposure and HLA in healthy donors. Libraries were prepared by immunoSEQ multiplex PCR; TCRdb keeps only in-frame clonotypes and omits some of them. The sample includes 120,000 to 150,000 clones, roughly nine tenths of them seen just once. Sequenced: PBMCs. These TCRs come from a man aged 18 to 29 in good health and CMV-seronegative.

The chain couples TRBV7-2 to TRBJ1-3; TRBD1 matches 11 bases. J gave up 9 bases and V 4 bases, and 5 bases lay outside the gene matches. Germline CDR1 reads SGHTA; CDR2 reads FQGNSA. The CDR3 has 14 residues. The CDR3 sequence is CASSSDRGLRTIYF. DNA of the CDR3: TGTGCCAGCAGCTCGGACAGGGGGCTACGCACCATATATTTT.

The rearrangement joins TRBV2 to TRBJ2-5; tentative D call: TRBD2 (7 bases). CDR1 is SNHLY and CDR2 is FYNNEI in the germline V gene. V shed 7 bases and J shed 3 bases, with 12 bases lying between them. The CDR3 sequence is 13 residues long. CDR3 residues: CASKGGAEETQYF. In DNA form, the CDR3 reads TGTGCCAGCAAAGGGGGGGCGGAAGAGACCCAGTACTTC.

The V and J genes are TRBV18 and TRBJ2-7, with TRBD1 matching 8 bases. This CDR3 has 14 amino acids. Looked up from germline, CDR1 is KGHSH and CDR2 is LQKENI. Trimming cost V 3 bases and J 7 bases; bases outside gene matches: 8. CDR3 bases: TGTGCCAGCTCACCTCCGACAGGGGTAGAAGAGCAGTACTTC. It codes for CASSPPTGVEEQYF.

CDR3 region: CASSREALNEKLFF. Here the CDR3 DNA reads TGTGCCAGTAGTAGGGAGGCCCTCAATGAAAAACTGTTTTTT. The V and J genes are TRBV19 and TRBJ1-4; no reliable D call. Germline-derived CDR1 and CDR2 are LNHDA and SQIVND (reference sequence). The CDR3 length is 14 residues. Between the trimmed V and J ends, which lost 4 bases and 5 bases, there was a span of 11 bases.